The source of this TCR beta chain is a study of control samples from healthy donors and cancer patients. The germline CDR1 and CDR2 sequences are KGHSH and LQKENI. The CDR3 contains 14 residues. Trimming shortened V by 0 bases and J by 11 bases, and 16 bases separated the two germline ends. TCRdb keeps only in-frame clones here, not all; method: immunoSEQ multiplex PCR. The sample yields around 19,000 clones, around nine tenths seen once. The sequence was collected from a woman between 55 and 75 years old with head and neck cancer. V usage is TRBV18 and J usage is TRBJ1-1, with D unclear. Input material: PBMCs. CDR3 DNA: TGTGCCAGCTCACCACCTACCAAACCCGACGGTGCTTTCTTT. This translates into CASSPPTKPDGAFF.